Listed here are 16 T cell receptor beta chains from one sample, sequenced in a study of identical twins (dated by TCRdb to between 2015 and 2016). Library generation was performed with 5' RACE. Reads for this sample came from an Illumina HiSeq 2000. TCRdb reprocessed the public reads (quality trimming at Q25 with fastp, clone calling with MiXCR) and kept in-frame beta chains. CDR3 protein sequences are deduplicated, and each keeps its most common genes and DNA. The sample table holds hundreds of thousands of distinct CDR3 sequences, of which over 5% were seen once. Around 2% of the sample belongs to the ten largest clones. Sequencing used naive T cells sorted from blood. The cell subset or site tag for this specimen amounts to: cells isolated with a human naive T-cell isolation kit. The source of these receptors is a man aged 18 to 30 in good health.

V usage is TRBV5-1 and J usage is TRBJ2-1; 8 bases fit TRBD2. Germline-derived CDR1 and CDR2 are SGHRS and YFSETQ. This CDR3 has 18 residues. The V gene end was trimmed by 1 base and the J gene end by 5 bases; junction bases not matched to a gene: 14. This CDR3 is CASSLIPGGPGVDNEQFF. DNA for the CDR3: TGCGCCAGCAGCTTGATCCCGGGAGGGCCGGGAGTTGACAATGAGCAGTTCTTC.

The chain recombines TRBV30 with TRBJ2-1; D uncertain. The germline V gene encodes CDR1 GTSNPN and CDR2 SVGIG (reference sequence). V lost 0 bases and J lost 6, with 9 bases in between. The CDR3 length is 13 residues. The chain's CDR3 is CAWSVLVINEQFF. As DNA, the CDR3 is TGTGCCTGGAGTGTACTGGTGATCAATGAGCAGTTCTTC.

This clonotype has a handful of counts. V gene TRBV6-2 or TRBV6-3 combines with J gene TRBJ2-1; tentative D call: TRBD1 (5 bases). The length of the CDR3 is 19 residues. Between the trimmed V and J ends, which lost 0 bases and 2 bases, there was a span of 20 bases. Germline V gene sequence: CDR1 MNHEY, CDR2 SVGEGT. CDR3 coding DNA: TGTGCCAGCAGTTACTCGGGGCCGGGCTCCGGGCAAGCCTACAATGAGCAGTTCTTC. This translates into CASSYSGPGSGQAYNEQFF.

This clonotype has more than one count but fewer than ten. The chain combines TRBV3-1 with TRBJ2-2; D may be TRBD1 (6 bases). CDR1 is LGHDT and CDR2 is YNNKEL in the germline V gene (reference sequence). V lost 3 bases and J 6 bases, leaving 17 bases between the germline ends. The CDR3 sequence is 16 residues long. For the CDR3, the DNA is TGTGCCAGCAGCCATTTGATGAGTACAGGGTCCGGGGAGCTGTTTTTT. Translation gives CASSHLMSTGSGELFF.

The rearrangement joins TRBV27 to TRBJ2-1, with TRBD2 matching 8 bases. Unmatched junction bases numbered 4, after V lost 0 bases and J lost 9 bases. Germline-derived CDR1 and CDR2 are MNHEY and SMNVEV (reference sequence). This CDR3 is 14 amino acids long. CDR3 residues: CASSLSGTSFEQFF. The CDR3, as DNA: TGTGCCAGCAGTTTATCTGGGACTAGTTTTGAGCAGTTCTTC.

This clonotype was found many times. This chain joins TRBV7-8 and TRBJ2-3; no reliable D call. Looked up from germline, CDR1 is SGHVS and CDR2 is FQNEAQ. Trimming pared 2 bases from V and 0 bases from J, leaving 9 bases between. CDR3 length equals 15 residues. DNA of the CDR3: TGTGCCAGCAGCTTACCCGCGGCTAGCACAGATACGCAGTATTTT. Protein sequence: CASSLPAASTDTQYF.

This clonotype was found many times. The rearrangement uses TRBV12-3 or TRBV12-4 and TRBJ1-1, with a weak D call TRBD1 (6 bases). Trimming left V 7 bases short and J 4 bases short, with 16 bases between. The CDR3 contains 14 residues. The CDR3 is CASNPLAGVTEAFF. CDR3 in DNA: TGTGCCAGCAACCCCTTGGCAGGGGTCACTGAAGCTTTCTTT.

The chain recombines TRBV28 with TRBJ2-7; weak D call: TRBD2 (5 bases). The germline gives CDR1 MDHEN, CDR2 SYDVKM. Trimming shortened V by 6 bases and J by 3 bases, and 9 bases separated the two germline ends. The CDR3 sequence is 12 residues long. The CDR3 DNA follows: TGTGCCAGCAGCCGAGGGTTCTACGAGCAGTACGTC. Amino acids: CASSRGFYEQYV.

In its sample, this clonotype was seen many times. The rearrangement links TRBV9 to TRBJ2-1; possibly TRBD1 or TRBD2 for D (5 bases each). CDR3 length equals 16 residues. The V and J ends lost 0 bases and 0 bases respectively, with 10 bases between them. Germline CDR1 SGDLS, CDR2 YYNGEE. The CDR3 DNA follows: TGTGCCAGCAGCGTAGCCGGGGCTAGCTCCTACAATGAGCAGTTCTTC. Translating it yields CASSVAGASSYNEQFF.

This clonotype has only a few counts. The rearrangement joins TRBV15 to TRBJ2-5, with 8 bases fitting TRBD2. In germline, CDR1 is LNHNV, CDR2 YYDKDF (reference sequence). Unmatched junction bases numbered 10, after V lost 6 bases and J lost 7 bases. The CDR3 consists of 14 residues. The CDR3 here is CATRTAGELPTQYF. The CDR3 DNA follows: TGTGCCACCAGGACAGCGGGAGAACTCCCGACCCAGTACTTC.

Turning to this clonotype: A much larger clonotype is one base distant, so this may be a read error. The chain couples TRBV29-1 to TRBJ2-2, with D perhaps given as TRBD1 or TRBD2 (6 bases each). CDR3 length: 16 residues. Germline V gene data show CDR1 as SQVTM and CDR2 as ANQGSEA. This CDR3 is CSVELFGGRDTGGLFF. Here the CDR3 DNA reads TGCAGCGTTGAGTTATTTGGGGGGCGCGACACCGGGGGGCTGTTTTTT.

Worth noting for this clonotype: One junction end does not reproduce the germline sequence, and a read error may be involved. The chain recombines TRBV5-6 with TRBJ2-7; TRBD2 agrees at 11 bases. CDR3 length: 15 amino acids. CDR1 and CDR2 (germline): SGHDT, YYEEEE. CDR3 DNA sequence: TGTGCCAGCAGCTTGTGGGTGACTAGCGGGAACGAGCGGTACTTC. The encoded protein is CASSLWVTSGNERYF.

The V call is TRBV29-1, the J call TRBJ1-2, with D unclear. The germline V gene has CDR1 SQVTM and CDR2 ANQGSEA. V gave up 4 bases and J gave up 4 bases, with 10 bases separating them. The CDR3 has 12 amino acids. In DNA form, the CDR3 reads TGCAGCGTTGCTGGTAGGAGCTATGGCTACACCTTC. Its translation: CSVAGRSYGYTF. The full variable domain, completed using reference TRBV29-1 and TRBJ1-2, is SAVISQKPSRDICQRGTSLTIQCQVDSQVTMMFWYRQQPGQSLTLIATANQGSEATYESGFVIDKFPISRPNLTFSTLTVSNMSPEDSSIYLCSVAGRSYGYTFGSGTRLTVV.

This clonotype was observed a single time. The V and J genes are TRBV28 and TRBJ2-7; 15 positions agree with TRBD2. The CDR3 is 14 residues long. V lost 6 bases to trimming and J lost 7 bases; unmatched junction nucleotides: 4. CDR1 is MDHEN and CDR2 is SYDVKM in the germline V gene. The CDR3 here is CASRPGLAGGEQYF. The CDR3 nucleotides are TGTGCCAGCAGACCGGGACTAGCGGGAGGTGAGCAGTACTTC.

The chain joins TRBV4-2 to TRBJ1-6; 7 nucleotides agree with TRBD1. J was trimmed by 6 bases and V by 2 bases; bases with no gene match: 4. Germline V gene data show CDR1 as LGHNA and CDR2 as YNFKEQ. The CDR3 has 15 amino acids. The CDR3 region is CASSQTTGTNSPLHF. CDR3 bases: TGTGCCAGCAGCCAAACGACAGGGACTAATTCACCCCTCCACTTT.

This clonotype was found many times. This chain connects TRBV28 to TRBJ1-6; D remains ambiguous. The V end was cut by 6 bases, the J end by 8 bases, with 11 bases between. The germline CDR1 and CDR2 sequences are MDHEN and SYDVKM. There are 13 residues in the CDR3. The CDR3 DNA sequence: TGTGCCAGCAGCTCCCCGGTCGATTCACCCCTCCACTTT. Amino acids: CASSSPVDSPLHF.